This record concerns one TCR beta chain sequence. What it binds is unknown. Produced via immunoSEQ multiplex PCR; TCRdb's table is partial and in-frame only. This sample has about 83,000 clones, with roughly 88% found just once. Trimming shortened V by 8 bases and J by 7 bases, and 18 bases separated the two germline ends. The CDR3 consists of 14 residues. Germline V gene sequence: CDR1 LNHNV, CDR2 YYDKDF (reference sequence). These data originate in a study of T cell responses to AZD1222 COVID-19 vaccine. Regarding the study as a whole: Two doses of AZD1222 preceded a rise in Spike-specific TCR breadth and depth.

This TCR came from an adult in good health. The J gene is TRBJ1-5, the V gene TRBV15, with D unresolved. The material sequenced was peripheral blood, taken on day 0 of AZD1222 vaccination. The CDR3 DNA reads as TGTGCCACCGCCCGGGAGTCAGGCAGCCAGCCCCAGCATTTT. Protein sequence: CATARESGSQPQHF.